The present T cell receptor beta chain was sequenced within a study of regulatory T cells in long-lasting Graves disease. Study-level results: Persistent disease preferred TRBV28, TRBJ1-2 and TRBJ2-5; new disease, TRBV20-1 and TRBJ2-1.

The CDR3 is 14 amino acids. Germline V gene sequence: CDR1 SGHAT, CDR2 FQNNGV. The junction had 9 bases not matched to a gene; V was cut back by 5 bases and J by 8 bases. Many counts were recorded for this clonotype. The target antigen is unknown. Building of the TCR beta libraries involved iRepertoire HTBI primers and Arm-PCR of CDR3 regions. Using its own MiXCR run on the multiplex PCR reads, TCRdb lists one record per CDR3 protein. The table includes more than 300,000 distinct CDR3 sequences, 15% to 20% detected once. The time point here: persistent/refractory GD, antithyroid drugs over 5 years with positive TRAb. Making the TCR library involved RNA that had been extracted from PBMCs.

The sample in question was peripheral blood mononuclear cells (PBMCs), obtained when the disease was refractory, from a patient treated with antithyroid drugs. The clonotype originates from a female donor with Graves disease. The gene calls are TRBV11-2 and TRBJ1-2; TRBD1 aligns across 9 bases. The CDR3 reads CASSANSGTGGYTF. Written as DNA, the CDR3 is TGTGCCAGCAGCGCAAACTCCGGGACAGGGGGCTACACCTTC.